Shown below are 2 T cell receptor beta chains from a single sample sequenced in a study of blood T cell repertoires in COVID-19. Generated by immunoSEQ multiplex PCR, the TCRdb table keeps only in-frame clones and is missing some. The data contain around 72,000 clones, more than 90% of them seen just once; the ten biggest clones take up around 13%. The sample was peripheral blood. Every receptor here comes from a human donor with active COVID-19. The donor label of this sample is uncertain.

The CDR3, as DNA: TGTGCCAGCAGCCCCCCGGGACAGGGGGCTTGGGGGGAAAAACTGTTTTTT. Its translation is CASSPPGQGAWGEKLFF. V and J are TRBV4-2 and TRBJ1-4, with TRBD1 identical over 12 bases. The CDR3 length is 17 residues. The ends lost 4 bases at V and 8 bases at J; junction bases unmatched: 11. CDR1 is LGHNA, CDR2 YNFKEQ, per germline.

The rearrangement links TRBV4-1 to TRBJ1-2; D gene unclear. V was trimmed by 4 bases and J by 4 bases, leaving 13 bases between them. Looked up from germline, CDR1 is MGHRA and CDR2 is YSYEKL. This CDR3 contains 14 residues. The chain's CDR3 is CASSRELEGYGYTF. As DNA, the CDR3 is TGCGCCAGCAGCCGGGAACTGGAGGGCTATGGCTACACCTTC.